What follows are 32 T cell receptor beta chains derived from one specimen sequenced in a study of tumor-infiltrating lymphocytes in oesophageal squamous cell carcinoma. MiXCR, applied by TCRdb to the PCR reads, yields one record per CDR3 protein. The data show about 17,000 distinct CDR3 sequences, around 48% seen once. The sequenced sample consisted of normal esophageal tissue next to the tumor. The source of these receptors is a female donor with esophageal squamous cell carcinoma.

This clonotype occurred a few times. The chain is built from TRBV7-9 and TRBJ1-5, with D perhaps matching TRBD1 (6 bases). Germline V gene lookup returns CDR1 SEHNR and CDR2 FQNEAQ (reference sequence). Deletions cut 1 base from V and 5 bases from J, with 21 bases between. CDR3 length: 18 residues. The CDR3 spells CASSLEGGLGAVDQPQHF. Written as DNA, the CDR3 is TGTGCCAGCAGCTTAGAGGGGGGTTTGGGGGCCGTCGATCAGCCCCAGCATTTT.

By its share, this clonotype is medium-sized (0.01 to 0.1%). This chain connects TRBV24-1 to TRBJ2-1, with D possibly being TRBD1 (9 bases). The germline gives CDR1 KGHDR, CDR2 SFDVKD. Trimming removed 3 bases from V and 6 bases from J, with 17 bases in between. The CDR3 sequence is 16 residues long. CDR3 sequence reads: CATSDPGGTGRNEQFF. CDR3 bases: TGTGCCACCAGTGATCCGGGAGGGACAGGGCGCAATGAGCAGTTCTTC.

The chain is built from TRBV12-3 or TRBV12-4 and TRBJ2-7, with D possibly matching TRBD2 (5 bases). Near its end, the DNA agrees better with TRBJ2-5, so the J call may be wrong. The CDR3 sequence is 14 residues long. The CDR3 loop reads CASSLAQTGETQYF. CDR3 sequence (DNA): TGTGCCAGCAGTTTAGCGCAAACGGGGGAGACCCAGTACTTC.

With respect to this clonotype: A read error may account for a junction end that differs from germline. This chain's CDR3 is CASRSTEDNSPLHF. The CDR3 DNA reads TGCGCCAGCAGGTCGACAGAGGACAATTCACCCCTCCACTTC. The V call is TRBV5-1, the J call TRBJ2-6; D might be TRBD1 (5 bases). The CDR3 spans 14 residues. Germline CDR1 SGHRS, CDR2 YFSETQ.

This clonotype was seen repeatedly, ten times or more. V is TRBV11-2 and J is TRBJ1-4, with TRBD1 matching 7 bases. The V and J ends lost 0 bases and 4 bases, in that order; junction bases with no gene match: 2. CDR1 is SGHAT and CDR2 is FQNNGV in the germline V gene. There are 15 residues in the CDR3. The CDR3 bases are TGTGCCAGCAGCTTAGATAGGGGGCTTAATGAAAAACTGTTTTTT. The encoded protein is CASSLDRGLNEKLFF. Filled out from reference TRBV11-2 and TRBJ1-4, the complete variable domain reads EAGVAQSPRYKIIEKRQSVAFWCNPISGHATLYWYQQILGQGPKLLIQFQNNGVVDDSQLPKDRFSAERLKGVDSTLKIQPAKLEDSAVYLCASSLDRGLNEKLFFGSGTQLSVL.

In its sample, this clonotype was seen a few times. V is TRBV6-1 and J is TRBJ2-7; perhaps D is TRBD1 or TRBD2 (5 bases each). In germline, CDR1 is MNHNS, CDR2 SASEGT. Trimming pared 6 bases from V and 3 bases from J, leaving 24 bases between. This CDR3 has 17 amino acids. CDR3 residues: CASSPTRSGLNNYEQYF. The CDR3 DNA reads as TGTGCCAGCAGCCCCACCAGGTCGGGGCTTAACAACTACGAGCAGTACTTC.

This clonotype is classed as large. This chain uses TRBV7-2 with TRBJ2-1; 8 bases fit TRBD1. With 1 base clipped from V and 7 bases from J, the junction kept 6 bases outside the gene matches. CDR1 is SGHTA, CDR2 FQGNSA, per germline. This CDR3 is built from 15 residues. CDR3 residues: CASSLDPGGVNEQFF. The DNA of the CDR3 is TGTGCCAGCAGCTTAGATCCAGGGGGCGTGAATGAGCAGTTCTTC.

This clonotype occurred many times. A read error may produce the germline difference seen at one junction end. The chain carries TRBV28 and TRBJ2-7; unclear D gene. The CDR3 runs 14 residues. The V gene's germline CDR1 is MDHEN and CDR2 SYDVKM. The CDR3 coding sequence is TGTGCCAGCTCCCCGGAGTTTATGAGTTCACCCCTCCACTTC. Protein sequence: CASSPEFMSSPLHF. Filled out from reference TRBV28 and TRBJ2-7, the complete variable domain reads DVKVTQSSRYLVKRTGEKVFLECVQDMDHENMFWYRQDPGLGLRLIYFSYDVKMKEKGDIPEGYSVSREKKERFSLILESASTNQTSMYLCASSPEFMSSPLHFGPGTRLTVT.

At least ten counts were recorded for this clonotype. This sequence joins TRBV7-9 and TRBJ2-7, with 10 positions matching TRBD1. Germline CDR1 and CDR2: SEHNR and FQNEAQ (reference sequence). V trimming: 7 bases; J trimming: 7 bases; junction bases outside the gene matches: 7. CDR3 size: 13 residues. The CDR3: CASISTGGNEQYF. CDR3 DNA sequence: TGTGCCAGCATCTCGACAGGGGGCAATGAGCAGTACTTC.

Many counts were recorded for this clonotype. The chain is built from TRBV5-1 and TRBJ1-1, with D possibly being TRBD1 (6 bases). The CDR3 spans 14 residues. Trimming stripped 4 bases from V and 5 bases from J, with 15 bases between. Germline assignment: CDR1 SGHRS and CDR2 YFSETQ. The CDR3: CASSIPGGGTEAFF. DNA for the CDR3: TGCGCCAGCAGCATCCCGGGGGGCGGGACTGAAGCTTTCTTT.

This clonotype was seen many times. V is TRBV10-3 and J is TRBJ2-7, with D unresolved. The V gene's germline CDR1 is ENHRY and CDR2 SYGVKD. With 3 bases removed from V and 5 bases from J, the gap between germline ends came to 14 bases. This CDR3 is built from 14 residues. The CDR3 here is CAISDGLVLHEQYF. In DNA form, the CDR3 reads TGTGCCATCAGTGACGGGTTGGTGCTCCACGAGCAGTACTTC.

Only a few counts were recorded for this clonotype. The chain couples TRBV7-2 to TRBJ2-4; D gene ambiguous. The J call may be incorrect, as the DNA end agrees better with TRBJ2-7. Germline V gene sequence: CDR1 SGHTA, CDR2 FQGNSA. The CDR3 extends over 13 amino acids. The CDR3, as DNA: TGTGCCAGCAGCTTAGAGTTATCCTACGAGCAGTACTTC. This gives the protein CASSLELSYEQYF.

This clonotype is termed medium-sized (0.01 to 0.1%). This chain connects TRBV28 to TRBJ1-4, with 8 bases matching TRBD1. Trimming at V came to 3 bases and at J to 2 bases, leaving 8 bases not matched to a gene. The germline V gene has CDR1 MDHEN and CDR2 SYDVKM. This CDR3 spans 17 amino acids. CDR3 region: CASSFGQGALTNEKLFF. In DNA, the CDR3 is TGTGCCAGCAGTTTCGGGCAGGGGGCGCTTACTAATGAAAAACTGTTTTTT.

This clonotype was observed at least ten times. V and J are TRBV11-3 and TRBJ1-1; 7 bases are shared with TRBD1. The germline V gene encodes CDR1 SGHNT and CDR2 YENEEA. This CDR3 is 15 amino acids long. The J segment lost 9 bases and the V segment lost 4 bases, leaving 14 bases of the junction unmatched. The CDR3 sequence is CASSSSPRDSNKAFF. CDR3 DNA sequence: TGTGCCAGCAGCTCTTCCCCCCGGGACAGCAACAAAGCTTTCTTT.

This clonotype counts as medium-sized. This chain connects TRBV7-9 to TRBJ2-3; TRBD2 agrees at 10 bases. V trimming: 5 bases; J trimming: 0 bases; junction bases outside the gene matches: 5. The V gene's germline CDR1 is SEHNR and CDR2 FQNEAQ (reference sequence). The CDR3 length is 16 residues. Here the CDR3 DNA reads TGTGCCAGCAGCCAAACAGCGGGGGGGAGCACAGATACGCAGTATTTT. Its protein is CASSQTAGGSTDTQYF.

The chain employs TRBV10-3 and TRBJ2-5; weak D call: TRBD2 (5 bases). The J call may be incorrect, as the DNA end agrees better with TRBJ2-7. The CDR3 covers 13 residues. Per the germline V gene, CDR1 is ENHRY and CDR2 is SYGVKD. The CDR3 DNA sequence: TGTGCCATCAGTGGAGGGCCCCTCTACGAGCAGTACTTC. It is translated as CAISGGPLYEQYF.

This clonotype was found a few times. CDR3 sequence: CASSIKSVQGGVEYEQYF. The CDR3 nucleotides are TGTGCCAGTAGTATAAAGTCGGTGCAGGGAGGAGTAGAGTACGAGCAGTACTTC. The chain has TRBV19 and TRBJ2-7; D possibly corresponds to TRBD2 (6 bases). V lost 2 bases to trimming and J lost 4 bases, with 24 bases between them. This CDR3 has 18 amino acids. The germline V gene has CDR1 LNHDA and CDR2 SQIVND (reference sequence).

CDR3 DNA: TGTGCCAGCAGAGAACCGGGACAGGGGGCGGGTGGCTACACCTTC. Amino acids: CASREPGQGAGGYTF. The J gene is TRBJ1-2, the V gene TRBV7-8; TRBD1 aligns across 12 bases. The CDR3 has 15 amino acids. V lost 6 bases to trimming and J lost 7 bases; unmatched junction nucleotides: 9. Germline CDR1 and CDR2: SGHVS and FQNEAQ.

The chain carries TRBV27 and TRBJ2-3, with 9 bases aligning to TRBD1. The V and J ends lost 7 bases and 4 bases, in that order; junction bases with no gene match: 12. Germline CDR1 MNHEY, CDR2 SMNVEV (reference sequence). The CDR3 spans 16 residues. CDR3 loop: CASTNGTGYGADTQYF. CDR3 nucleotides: TGTGCCAGCACCAACGGGACAGGGTATGGCGCAGATACGCAGTATTTT.

Written as DNA, the CDR3 is TGCGCCAGCAGCTTGGATGTGGCAGGGGGCTACGAGCAGTACTTC. Encoded protein: CASSLDVAGGYEQYF. V is TRBV5-1 and J is TRBJ2-3; the match to TRBD1 covers 7 bases. The J call may be faulty, since TRBJ2-7 better matches the DNA end. CDR3 length: 15 amino acids. Per germline, CDR1 SGHRS and CDR2 YFSETQ.

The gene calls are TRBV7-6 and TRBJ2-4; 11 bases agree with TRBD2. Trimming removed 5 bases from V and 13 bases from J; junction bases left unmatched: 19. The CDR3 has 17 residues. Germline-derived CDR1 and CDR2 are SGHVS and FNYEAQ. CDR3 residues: CASSIQGGASGGNEQYF. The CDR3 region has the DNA TGTGCCAGCAGCATTCAAGGAGGGGCTAGCGGGGGGAATGAGCAGTACTTC. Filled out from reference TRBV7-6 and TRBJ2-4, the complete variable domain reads GAGVSQSPRYKVTKRGQDVALRCDPISGHVSLYWYRQALGQGPEFLTYFNYEAQQDKSGLPNDRFSAERPEGSISTLTIQRTEQRDSAMYRCASSIQGGASGGNEQYFGAGTRLSVL.

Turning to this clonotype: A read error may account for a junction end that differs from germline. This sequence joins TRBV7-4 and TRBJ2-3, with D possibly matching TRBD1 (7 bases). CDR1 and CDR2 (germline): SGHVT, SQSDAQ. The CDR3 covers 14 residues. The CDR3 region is CASSLAQGGTEAFF. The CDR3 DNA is TGTGCCAGCAGCTTAGCTCAGGGGGGAACTGAAGCTTTCTTC.

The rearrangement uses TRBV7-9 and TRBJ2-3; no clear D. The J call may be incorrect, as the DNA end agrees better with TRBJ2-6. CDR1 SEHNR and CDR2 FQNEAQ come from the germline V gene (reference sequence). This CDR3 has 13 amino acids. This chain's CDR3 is CASSPQEANVLTF. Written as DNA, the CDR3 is TGTGCCAGCAGCCCCCAGGAGGCCAACGTCCTGACTTTC.

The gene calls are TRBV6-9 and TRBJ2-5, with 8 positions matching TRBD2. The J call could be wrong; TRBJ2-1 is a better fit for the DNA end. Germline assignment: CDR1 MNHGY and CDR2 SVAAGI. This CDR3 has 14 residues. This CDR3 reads CASRPLREVYEQFF. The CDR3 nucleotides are TGTGCCAGCAGACCCCTGCGGGAGGTGTATGAGCAGTTCTTC.

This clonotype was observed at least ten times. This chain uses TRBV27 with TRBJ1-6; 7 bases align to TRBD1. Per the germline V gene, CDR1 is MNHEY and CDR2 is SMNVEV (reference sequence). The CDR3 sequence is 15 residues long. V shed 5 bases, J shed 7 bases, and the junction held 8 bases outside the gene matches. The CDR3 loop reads CASSTPPDRNSPLHF. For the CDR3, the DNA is TGTGCCAGCAGTACCCCGCCGGACAGGAATTCACCCCTCCACTTT.

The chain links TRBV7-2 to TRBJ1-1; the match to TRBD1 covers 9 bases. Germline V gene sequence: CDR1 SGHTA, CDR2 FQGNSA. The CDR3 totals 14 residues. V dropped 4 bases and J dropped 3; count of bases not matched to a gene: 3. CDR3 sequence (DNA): TGTGCCAGCAGCTCGGACAGGGGATACACTGAAGCTTTCTTT. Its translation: CASSSDRGYTEAFF. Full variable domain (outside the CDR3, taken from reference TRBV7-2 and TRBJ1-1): GAGVSQSPSNKVTEKGKDVELRCDPISGHTALYWYRQSLGQGLEFLIYFQGNSAPDKSGLPSDRFSAERTGGSVSTLTIQRTQQEDSAVYLCASSSDRGYTEAFFGQGTRLTVV.

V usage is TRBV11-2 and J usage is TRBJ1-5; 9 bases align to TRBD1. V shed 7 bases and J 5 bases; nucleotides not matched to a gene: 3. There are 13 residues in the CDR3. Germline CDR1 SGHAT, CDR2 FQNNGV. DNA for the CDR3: TGTGCCAGCACCGGGACAGGGTATCAGCCCCAGCATTTT. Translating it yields CASTGTGYQPQHF.

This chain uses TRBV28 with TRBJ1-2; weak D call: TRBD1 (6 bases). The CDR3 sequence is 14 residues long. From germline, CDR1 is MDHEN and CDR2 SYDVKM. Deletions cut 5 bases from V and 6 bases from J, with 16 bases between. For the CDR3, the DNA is TGTGCCAGCAGTATCCCCTCCAGGGGAAATGGCTACACCTTC. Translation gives CASSIPSRGNGYTF.

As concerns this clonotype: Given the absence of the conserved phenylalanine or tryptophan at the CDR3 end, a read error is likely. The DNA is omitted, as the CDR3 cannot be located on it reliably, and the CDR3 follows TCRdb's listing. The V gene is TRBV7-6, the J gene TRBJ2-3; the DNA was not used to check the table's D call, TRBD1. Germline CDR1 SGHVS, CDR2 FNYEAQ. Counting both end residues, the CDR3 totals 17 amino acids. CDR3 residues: CASSLRAVAYNEQYFGP.

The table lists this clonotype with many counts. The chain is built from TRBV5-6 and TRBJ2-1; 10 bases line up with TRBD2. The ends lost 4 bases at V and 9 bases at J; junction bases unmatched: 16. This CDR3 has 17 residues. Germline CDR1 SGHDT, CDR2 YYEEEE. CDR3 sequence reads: CASSPRRLAGEGSEQFF. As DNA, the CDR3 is TGTGCCAGCAGCCCCCGACGCCTAGCGGGAGAAGGTAGTGAGCAGTTCTTC.

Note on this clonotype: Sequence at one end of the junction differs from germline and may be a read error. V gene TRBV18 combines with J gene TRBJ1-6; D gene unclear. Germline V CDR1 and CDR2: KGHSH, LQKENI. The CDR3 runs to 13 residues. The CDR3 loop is CASSQPGLSPLHF. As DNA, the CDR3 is TGTGCCAGCTCACAACCGGGGTTGTCACCCCTCCACTTC.

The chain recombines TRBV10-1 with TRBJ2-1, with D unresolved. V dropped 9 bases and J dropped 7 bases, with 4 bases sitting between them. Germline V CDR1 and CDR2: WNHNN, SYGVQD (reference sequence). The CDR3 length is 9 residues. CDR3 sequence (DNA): TGCGCCAGGGGGAATGAGCAGTTCTTC. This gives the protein CARGNEQFF.